A single T cell receptor beta chain is shown here with its context. These data belong to a study of blood T cell repertoires in COVID-19. At the level of the study: The United States, Italy and Spain provided the acute and convalescent COVID-19 samples. Nucleic acid was either cDNA or gDNA, and it came from T cells, B-cell-depleted T cells, or PBMCs.

In the study's own analysis: Amplifying reference gene primers gave estimates of nucleated cell counts. TCRdb's copy holds only in-frame clones and misses some; the assay was immunoSEQ multiplex PCR. For V, J and clone size, that table is used; D and trimming come from the DNA. The table lists some 150,000 clones, more than 80% of them singletons. The TCR comes from a woman older than 75 with acute or convalescent COVID-19. Sequenced input: peripheral blood.

The CDR3 loop is CASSQRQGSEQYF. In nucleotides, the CDR3 is TGTGCCAGCAGCCAAAGACAGGGAAGCGAGCAGTACTTC. This sequence joins TRBV3-1 (or the pseudogene TRBV3-2) and TRBJ2-7; 7 bases agree with TRBD1. The CDR3 contains 13 residues. Germline CDR1 is LGHDT and CDR2 is YNNKEL (reference sequence). The V segment lost 2 bases and the J segment 6 bases; nucleotides outside the gene matches: 4.